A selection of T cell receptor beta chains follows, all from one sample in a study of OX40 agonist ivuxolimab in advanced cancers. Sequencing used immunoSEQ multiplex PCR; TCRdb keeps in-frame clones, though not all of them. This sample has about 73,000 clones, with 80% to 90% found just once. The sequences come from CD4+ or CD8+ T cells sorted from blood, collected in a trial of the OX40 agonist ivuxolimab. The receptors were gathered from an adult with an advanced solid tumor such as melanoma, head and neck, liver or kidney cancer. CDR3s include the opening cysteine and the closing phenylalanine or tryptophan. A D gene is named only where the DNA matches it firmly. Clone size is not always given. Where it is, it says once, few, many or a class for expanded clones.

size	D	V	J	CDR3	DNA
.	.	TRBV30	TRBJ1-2	CAWRGNYGYTF	TGTGCCTGGAGAGGCAACTATGGCTACACCTTC
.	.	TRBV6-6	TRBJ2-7	CASSLTGTGSSYEQYF	TGTGCCAGCAGTTTGACCGGGACGGGAAGCTCCTACGAGCAGTACTTC
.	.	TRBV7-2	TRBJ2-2	CASSIRGLGGELFF	TGTGCCAGCAGCATCAGGGGTCTGGGCGGGGAGCTGTTTTTT
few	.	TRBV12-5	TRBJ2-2	CASGLVGGLTSQNTGELFF	TGTGCTAGTGGTTTGGTAGGGGGCCTAACTAGCCAGAACACCGGGGAGCTGTTTTTT
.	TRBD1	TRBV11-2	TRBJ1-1	CASSSPGTGMGTEAFF	TGTGCCAGCAGCTCTCCCGGGACAGGGATGGGCACTGAAGCTTTCTTT
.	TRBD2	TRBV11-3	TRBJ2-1	CASSFETSGGNEQFF	TGTGCCAGCAGCTTCGAGACTAGCGGGGGCAATGAGCAGTTCTTC
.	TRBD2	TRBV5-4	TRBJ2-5	CASSSRTSGNVETQYF	TGTGCCAGCAGCTCCCGGACCAGCGGGAATGTGGAGACCCAGTACTTC
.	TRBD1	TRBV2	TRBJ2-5	CASNYRGETQYF	TGTGCCAGCAACTACAGGGGTGAGACCCAGTACTTC
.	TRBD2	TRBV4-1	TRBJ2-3	CASSQGLAGGQDTQYF	TGCGCCAGCAGCCAAGGTTTAGCGGGGGGGCAAGATACGCAGTATTTT
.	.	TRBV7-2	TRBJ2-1	CASSLDGRNNEQFF	TGTGCCAGCAGCTTAGACGGGAGAAACAATGAGCAGTTCTTC
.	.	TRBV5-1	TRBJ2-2	CASSWLQGNTGELFF	TGCGCCAGCAGCTGGTTACAGGGGAACACCGGGGAGCTGTTTTTT
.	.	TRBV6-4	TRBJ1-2	CASRDELYGYTF	TGTGCCAGCAGGGACGAATTATATGGCTACACCTTC
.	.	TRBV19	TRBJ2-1	CASSIIGQGTYNEQFF	TGTGCCAGTAGTATAATAGGGCAGGGGACCTACAATGAGCAGTTCTTC
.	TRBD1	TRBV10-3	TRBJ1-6	CAISDRTGSNSPLHF	TGTGCCATCAGTGATCGGACAGGATCGAATTCACCCCTCCACTTT
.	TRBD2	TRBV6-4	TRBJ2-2	CASSLGTGRTSGAQRGELFF	TGTGCCAGCTCCTTGGGGACAGGCCGGACTAGCGGGGCGCAGCGCGGGGAGCTGTTTTTT
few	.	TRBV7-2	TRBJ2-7	CASSLFNYEQYF	TGTGCCAGCAGCTTGTTCAACTACGAGCAGTACTTC
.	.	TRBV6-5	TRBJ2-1	CASSEDGDSYNEQFF	TGTGCCAGCAGCGAGGACGGGGACTCCTACAATGAGCAGTTCTTC
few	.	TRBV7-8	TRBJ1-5	CASSLDRSNQPQHF	TGTGCCAGCAGCTTAGACAGATCCAATCAGCCCCAGCATTTT
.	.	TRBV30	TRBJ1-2	CAWRLRGANYGYTF	TGTGCCTGGAGACTCAGGGGAGCTAACTATGGCTACACCTTC
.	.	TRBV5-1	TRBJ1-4	CASSLTGNPNEKLFF	TGCGCCAGCAGCCTAACCGGGAACCCTAATGAAAAACTGTTTTTT
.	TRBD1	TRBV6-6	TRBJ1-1	CASSDRQGSTEAFF	TGTGCCAGCAGCGATCGACAGGGCAGCACTGAAGCTTTCTTT
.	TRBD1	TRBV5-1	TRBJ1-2	CASSREGAAVGYTF	TGCGCCAGCAGCCGGGAGGGGGCTGCAGTTGGCTACACCTTC
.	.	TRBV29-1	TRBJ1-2	CSDSQGFNYGYTF	TGCAGCGATTCACAGGGATTCAACTATGGCTACACCTTC
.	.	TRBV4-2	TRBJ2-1	CASSQPRGAGVNEQFF	TGTGCCAGCAGCCAACCCCGGGGGGCCGGGGTCAATGAGCAGTTCTTC
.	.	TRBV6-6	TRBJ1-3	CASSYSKGGRGNTIYF	TGTGCCAGCAGTTACTCGAAGGGGGGGCGAGGAAACACCATATATTTT
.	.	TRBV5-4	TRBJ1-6	CASSMGTPSRYSPLHF	TGTGCCAGCAGCATGGGGACTCCCTCGAGGTATTCACCCCTCCACTTT
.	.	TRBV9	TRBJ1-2	CASSVVTDGYGYTF	TGTGCCAGCAGCGTAGTGACAGACGGCTATGGCTACACCTTC
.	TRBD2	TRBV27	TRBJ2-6	CASTSSGAGANVLTF	TGTGCCAGCACCTCAAGCGGGGCTGGGGCCAACGTCCTGACTTTC
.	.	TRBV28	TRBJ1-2	CASSLSGSPYGYTF	TGTGCCAGCAGTTTATCGGGGTCCCCCTATGGCTACACCTTC
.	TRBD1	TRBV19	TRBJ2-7	CASSEWTGGLHEQYF	TGTGCCAGTAGTGAATGGACAGGGGGCTTACACGAGCAGTACTTC
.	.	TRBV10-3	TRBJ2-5	CAISESGVTQYF	TGTGCCATCAGTGAGTCGGGGGTGACCCAGTACTTC
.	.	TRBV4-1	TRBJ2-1	CASSLQINPGAYEQFF	TGCGCCAGCAGCCTACAAATAAACCCGGGGGCATATGAGCAGTTCTTC
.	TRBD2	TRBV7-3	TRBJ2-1	CASSSGLFSDEQFF	TGTGCCAGCAGCTCGGGACTATTTAGCGATGAGCAGTTCTTC
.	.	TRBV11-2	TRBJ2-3	CASSATGGDTQYF	TGTGCCAGCAGCGCGACAGGCGGGGATACGCAGTATTTT
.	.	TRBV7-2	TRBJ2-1	CASSRDGGEQFF	TGTGCCAGCAGCAGAGACGGAGGTGAGCAGTTCTTC
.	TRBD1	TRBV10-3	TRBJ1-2	CAIWGGGADGYTF	TGTGCCATCTGGGGAGGGGGCGCCGATGGCTACACCTTC
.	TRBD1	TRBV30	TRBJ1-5	CAWSVLEQGVGNQPQHF	TGTGCCTGGAGTGTATTGGAACAGGGGGTCGGTAATCAGCCCCAGCATTTT
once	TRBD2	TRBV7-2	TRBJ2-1	CASSLRGGYSLGEQFF	TGTGCCAGCAGCTTAAGGGGAGGGTACAGTCTCGGTGAGCAGTTCTTC
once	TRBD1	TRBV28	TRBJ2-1	CASSSPRLAGGTGSYNEQFF	TGTGCCAGCAGTTCCCCCCGCTTAGCTGGGGGGACAGGATCCTACAATGAGCAGTTCTTC
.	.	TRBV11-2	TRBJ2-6	CASGNSGANVLTF	TGTGCCAGCGGAAACTCTGGGGCCAACGTCCTGACTTTC
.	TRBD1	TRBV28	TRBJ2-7	CASTPGGQTYEQYF	TGTGCCAGCACCCCTGGGGGACAGACCTACGAGCAGTACTTC
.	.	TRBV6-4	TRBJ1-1	CASSLSLNTEAFF	TGTGCCAGCAGCCTCTCATTGAACACTGAAGCTTTCTTT
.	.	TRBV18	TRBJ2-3	CASSPRSGPTDTQYF	TGTGCCAGCTCACCTAGAAGCGGACCCACAGATACGCAGTATTTT
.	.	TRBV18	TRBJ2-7	CASSPQGLYEQYF	TGTGCCAGCTCACCTCAGGGTCTGTACGAGCAGTACTTC
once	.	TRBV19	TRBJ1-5	CASKLAAGDSNQPQHF	TGTGCCAGTAAACTGGCGGCAGGCGATAGCAATCAGCCCCAGCATTTT
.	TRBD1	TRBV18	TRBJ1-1	CASSGTGSNTEAFF	TGTGCCAGCTCCGGGACAGGCTCGAACACTGAAGCTTTCTTT
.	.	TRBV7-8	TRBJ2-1	CASSPPGGGEQFF	TGTGCCAGCAGCCCGCCAGGGGGGGGTGAGCAGTTCTTC
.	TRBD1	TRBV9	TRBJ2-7	CASSVGETGDYEQYF	TGTGCCAGCAGCGTAGGGGAGACAGGGGACTACGAGCAGTACTTC
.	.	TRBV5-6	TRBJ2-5	CASSLVRGPSVGETQYF	TGTGCCAGCAGCTTGGTGCGGGGGCCATCTGTAGGAGAGACCCAGTACTTC
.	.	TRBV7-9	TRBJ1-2	CASSLGTVDYGYTF	TGTGCCAGCAGCTTAGGGACCGTCGACTATGGCTACACCTTC
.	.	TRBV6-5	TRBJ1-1	CASRRGKNTEAFF	TGTGCCAGCAGGAGAGGGAAGAACACTGAAGCTTTCTTT
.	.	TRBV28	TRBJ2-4	CASSFQGSAKNIQYF	TGTGCCAGCAGTTTCCAGGGCTCGGCCAAAAACATTCAGTACTTC
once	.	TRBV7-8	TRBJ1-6	CASSSHGSYNSPLHF	TGTGCCAGCAGCTCCCACGGGTCTTATAATTCACCCCTCCACTTT
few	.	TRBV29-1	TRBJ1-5	CSAAGGFNQPQHF	TGCAGCGCCGCTGGGGGCTTCAATCAGCCCCAGCATTTT
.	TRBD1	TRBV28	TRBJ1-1	CASSSDRVTEAFF	TGTGCCAGCAGTTCAGACAGGGTTACTGAAGCTTTCTTT
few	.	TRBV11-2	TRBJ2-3	CASSLNPSTDTQYF	TGTGCCAGCAGCCTAAATCCAAGTACAGATACGCAGTATTTT
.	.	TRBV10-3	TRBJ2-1	CAISGTGGVNEQFF	TGTGCCATCAGTGGTACAGGCGGAGTCAATGAGCAGTTCTTC
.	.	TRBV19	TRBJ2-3	CASSNQQRVGADTQYF	TGTGCCAGTAGTAATCAACAGCGCGTCGGGGCAGATACGCAGTATTTT
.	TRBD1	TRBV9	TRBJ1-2	CASSSGQGFVYGYTF	TGTGCCAGCAGCTCCGGACAGGGGTTCGTCTATGGCTACACCTTC